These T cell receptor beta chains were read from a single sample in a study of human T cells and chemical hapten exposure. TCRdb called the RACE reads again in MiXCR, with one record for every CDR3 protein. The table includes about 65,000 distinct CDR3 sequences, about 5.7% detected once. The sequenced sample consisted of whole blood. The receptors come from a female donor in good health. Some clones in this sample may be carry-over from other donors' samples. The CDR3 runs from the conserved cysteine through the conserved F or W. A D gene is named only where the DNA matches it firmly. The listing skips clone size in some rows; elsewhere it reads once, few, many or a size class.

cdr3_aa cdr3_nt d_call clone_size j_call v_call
CASSFPEADTIYF TGTGCCAGCAGCTTTCCAGAGGCAGACACCATATATTTT . many TRBJ1-3 TRBV11-1
CASSQAPRGAGSSYEQYF TGCGCCAGCAGCCAAGCCCCCCGTGGGGCCGGTAGCTCCTACGAGCAGTACTTC . few TRBJ2-7 TRBV4-1
CASSLSLGIQYF TGCGCCAGCAGCTTGTCACTCGGCATTCAGTACTTC . many TRBJ2-4 TRBV5-1
CASGDPPSYEQYF TGTGCCAGCGGCGATCCCCCTTCCTACGAGCAGTACTTC . few TRBJ2-7 TRBV6-2/TRBV6-3
CASRRGGGDSNQPQHF TGTGCCAGCAGGAGAGGAGGGGGCGATAGCAATCAGCCCCAGCATTTT TRBD1 . TRBJ1-5 TRBV6-2/TRBV6-3
CASSQVSIKDRGHSCNQPQHF TGTGCCAGCAGCCAAGTAAGCATAAAGGACAGGGGGCATAGTTGCAATCAGCCCCAGCATTTT TRBD1 many TRBJ1-5 TRBV14
CASSYPGTGYQPQHF TGTGCCAGCAGTTACCCCGGTACAGGCTACCAGCCCCAGCATTTT . few TRBJ1-5 TRBV6-2/TRBV6-3
CSALLAGTYNEQFF TGCAGTGCCTTACTAGCGGGTACCTACAATGAGCAGTTCTTC TRBD2 many TRBJ2-1 TRBV20-1
CASSQVWTENQPQHF TGCGCCAGCAGCCAAGTGTGGACAGAGAATCAGCCCCAGCATTTT . many TRBJ1-5 TRBV4-1
CSARGGPEGIPATEAFF TGCAGTGCTAGAGGGGGTCCCGAGGGGATTCCCGCGACTGAAGCTTTCTTT . many TRBJ1-1 TRBV20-1
CASSDPGELFF TGTGCCAGCAGTGATCCCGGGGAGCTGTTTTTT . many TRBJ2-2 TRBV28
CSVDARSPSGANVLTF TGCAGCGTGGACGCTAGATCCCCTTCTGGGGCCAACGTCCTGACTTTC . many TRBJ2-6 TRBV29-1
CASRPGQGAEREWTDTQYF TGTGCCAGCAGGCCGGGACAGGGGGCTGAGCGGGAGTGGACAGATACGCAGTATTTT TRBD1 many TRBJ2-3 TRBV3-1
CASSLGTVSSYNSPLHF TGTGCCAGCAGCTTGGGGACAGTTAGCTCCTATAATTCACCCCTCCACTTT TRBD1 many TRBJ1-6 TRBV7-6
CASSQHYEQYF TGTGCCAGCAGCCAGCACTACGAGCAGTACTTC . . TRBJ2-7 TRBV6-2/TRBV6-3
CASMDRVDPGANVLTF TGTGCCAGCATGGACAGGGTCGACCCTGGGGCCAACGTCCTGACTTTC TRBD1 many TRBJ2-6 TRBV2
CASSQEGVAGNTIYF TGCGCCAGCAGCCAAGAGGGGGTCGCTGGAAACACCATATATTTT . . TRBJ1-3 TRBV4-1
CSATRTSGSPDTQYF TGCAGTGCTACAAGGACTAGCGGGAGCCCAGATACGCAGTATTTT TRBD2 few TRBJ2-3 TRBV20-1
CAISGEQVSYEQYF TGTGCCATCAGTGGGGAACAGGTGTCCTACGAGCAGTACTTC . few TRBJ2-7 TRBV10-3
CASSPQSSGNTIYF TGTGCCAGCAGCCCTCAGAGCTCTGGAAACACCATATATTTT . many TRBJ1-3 TRBV28
CSAREGRGNSNQPQHF TGCAGTGCTAGGGAAGGCAGGGGGAATAGCAATCAGCCCCAGCATTTT TRBD1 many TRBJ1-5 TRBV20-1
CASSQSQDQPQHF TGTGCCAGCAGCCAAAGTCAGGATCAGCCCCAGCATTTT . few TRBJ1-5 TRBV14
CASSPWVDGEGDSLGTEAFF TGTGCCAGCAGCCCATGGGTGGACGGTGAAGGAGATTCCCTGGGCACTGAAGCTTTCTTT . many TRBJ1-1 TRBV14
CASSYPWGKNTEAFF TGTGCCAGCAGCTATCCTTGGGGCAAGAATACTGAAGCTTTCTTT . many TRBJ1-1 TRBV7-6